This T cell receptor beta chain was observed in a study of blood T cell repertoires in COVID-19. Turning to the study itself: COVID-19 samples from acute and convalescent phases originated in the United States, Italy and Spain. The cDNA or gDNA used as material had been derived from T cells, B-cell-depleted T cells, or PBMCs.

Methods used by the authors: Amplification of reference gene primers provided the estimated nucleated cell counts. Assay used: immunoSEQ multiplex PCR; TCRdb lists only in-frame clones, some missing. The V and J calls and the clone size are those of that table, but D and trimming were determined from the DNA. In the table there are fewer than 250,000 clones, around 87% of which are singletons. V trimming: 4 bases; J trimming: 7 bases; junction bases outside the gene matches: 11. Germline V gene sequence: CDR1 SGHDT, CDR2 YYEEEE. This CDR3 contains 15 residues. The chain couples TRBV5-6 to TRBJ2-5; 9 bases map to TRBD1. Sequences were obtained from peripheral blood. The TCR sequence derives from a man in his sixties with acute or convalescent COVID-19. Here the CDR3 reads CASSTRDRVFGTQYF. CDR3 nucleotide sequence: TGTGCCAGCAGCACCCGGGACAGGGTTTTTGGGACCCAGTACTTC.